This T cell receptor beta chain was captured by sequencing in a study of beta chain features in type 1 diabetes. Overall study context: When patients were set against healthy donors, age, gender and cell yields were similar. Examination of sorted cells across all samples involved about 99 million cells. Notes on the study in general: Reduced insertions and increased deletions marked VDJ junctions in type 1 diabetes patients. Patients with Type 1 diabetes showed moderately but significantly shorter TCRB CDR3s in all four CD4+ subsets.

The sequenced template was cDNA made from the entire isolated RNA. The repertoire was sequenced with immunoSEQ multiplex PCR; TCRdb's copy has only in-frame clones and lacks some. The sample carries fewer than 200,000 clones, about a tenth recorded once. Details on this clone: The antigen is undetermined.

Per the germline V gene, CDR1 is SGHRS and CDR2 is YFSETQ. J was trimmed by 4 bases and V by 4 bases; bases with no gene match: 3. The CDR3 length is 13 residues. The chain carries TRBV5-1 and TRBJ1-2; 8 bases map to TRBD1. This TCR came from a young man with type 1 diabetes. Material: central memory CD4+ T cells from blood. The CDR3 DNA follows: TGCGCCAGCAGCCTCCAGGGGGCCTATGGCTACACCTTC. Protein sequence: CASSLQGAYGYTF.